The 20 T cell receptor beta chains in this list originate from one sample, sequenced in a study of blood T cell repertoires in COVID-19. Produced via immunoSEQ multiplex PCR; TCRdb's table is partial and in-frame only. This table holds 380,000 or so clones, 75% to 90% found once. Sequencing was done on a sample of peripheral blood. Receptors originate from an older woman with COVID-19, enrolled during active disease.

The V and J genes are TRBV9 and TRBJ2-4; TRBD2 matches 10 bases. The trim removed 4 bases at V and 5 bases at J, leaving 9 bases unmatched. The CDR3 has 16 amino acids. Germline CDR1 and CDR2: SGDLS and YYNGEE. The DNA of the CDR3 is TGTGCCAGCAGCCCGGGACTAGCGAGTGCCCAAAACATTCAGTACTTC. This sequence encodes CASSPGLASAQNIQYF.

The CDR3 spells CASSHSQRGGLNTGELFF. CDR3 DNA: TGTGCCAGCTCGCACTCCCAGCGGGGGGGCCTGAACACCGGGGAGCTGTTTTTT. The chain joins TRBV18 to TRBJ2-2; 10 nucleotides match TRBD2. V trimming: 6 bases; J trimming: 1 base; junction bases outside the gene matches: 11. The CDR3 contains 18 residues. CDR1 KGHSH and CDR2 LQKENI come from the germline V gene.

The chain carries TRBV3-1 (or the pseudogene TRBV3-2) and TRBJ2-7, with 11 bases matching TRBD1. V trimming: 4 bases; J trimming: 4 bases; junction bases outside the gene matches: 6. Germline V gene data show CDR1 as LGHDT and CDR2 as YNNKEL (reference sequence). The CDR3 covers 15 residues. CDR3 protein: CASSRGTGGMYEQYF. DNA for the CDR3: TGTGCCAGCAGCCGCGGGACAGGGGGAATGTACGAGCAGTACTTC.

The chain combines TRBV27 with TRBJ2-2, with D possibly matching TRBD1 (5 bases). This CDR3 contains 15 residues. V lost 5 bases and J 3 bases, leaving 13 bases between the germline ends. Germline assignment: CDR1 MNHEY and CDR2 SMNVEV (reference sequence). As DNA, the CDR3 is TGTGCCAGCAGTACCCGGACAAGATACACCGGGGAGCTGTTTTTT. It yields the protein CASSTRTRYTGELFF.

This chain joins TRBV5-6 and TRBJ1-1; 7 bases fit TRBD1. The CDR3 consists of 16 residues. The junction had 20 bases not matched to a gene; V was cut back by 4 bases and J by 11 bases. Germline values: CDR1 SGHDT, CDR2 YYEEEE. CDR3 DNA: TGTGCCAGCAGCCGTCCTTTGGGTGTTACAGGGGAGATGGCTTTCTTT. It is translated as CASSRPLGVTGEMAFF.

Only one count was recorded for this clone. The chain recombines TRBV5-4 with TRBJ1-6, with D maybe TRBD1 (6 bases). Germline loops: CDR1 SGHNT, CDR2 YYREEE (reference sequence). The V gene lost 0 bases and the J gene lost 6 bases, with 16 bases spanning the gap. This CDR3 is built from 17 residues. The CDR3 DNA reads TGTGCCAGCAGCTTGGCGGCGGGGGGCCCCCTTAATTCACCCCTCCACTTT. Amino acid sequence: CASSLAAGGPLNSPLHF.

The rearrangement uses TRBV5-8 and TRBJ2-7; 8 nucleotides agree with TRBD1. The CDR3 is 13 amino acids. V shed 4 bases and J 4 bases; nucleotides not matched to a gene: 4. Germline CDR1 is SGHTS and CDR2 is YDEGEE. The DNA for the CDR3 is TGTGCCAGCAGCGTGGACAGGGCTTACGAGCAGTACTTC. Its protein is CASSVDRAYEQYF.

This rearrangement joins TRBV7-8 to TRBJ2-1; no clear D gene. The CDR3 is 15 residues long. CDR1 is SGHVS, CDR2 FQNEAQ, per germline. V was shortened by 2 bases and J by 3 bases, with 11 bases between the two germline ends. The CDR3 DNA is TGTGCCAGCAGCTTAAGGCTAGATAGCTACAATGAGCAGTTCTTC. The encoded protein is CASSLRLDSYNEQFF.

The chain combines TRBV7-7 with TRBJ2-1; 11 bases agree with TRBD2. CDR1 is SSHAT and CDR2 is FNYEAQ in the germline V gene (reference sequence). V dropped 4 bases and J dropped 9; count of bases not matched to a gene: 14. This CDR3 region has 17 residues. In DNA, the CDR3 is TGTGCCAGCAGCTCCCAATTTTTAGCGGGGGGGCCTGGTGAGCAGTTCTTC. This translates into CASSSQFLAGGPGEQFF.

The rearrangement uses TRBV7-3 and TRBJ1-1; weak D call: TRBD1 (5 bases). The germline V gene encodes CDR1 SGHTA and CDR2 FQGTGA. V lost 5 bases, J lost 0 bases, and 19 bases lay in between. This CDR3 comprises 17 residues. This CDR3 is CASSPSGAGYLNTEAFF. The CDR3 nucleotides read TGTGCCAGCAGCCCCAGTGGGGCGGGGTATTTGAACACTGAAGCTTTCTTT.

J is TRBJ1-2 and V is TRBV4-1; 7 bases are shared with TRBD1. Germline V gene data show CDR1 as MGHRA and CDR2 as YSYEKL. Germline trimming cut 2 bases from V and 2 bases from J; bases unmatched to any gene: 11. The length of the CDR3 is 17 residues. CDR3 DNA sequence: TGCGCCAGCAGCCAAATATTACAGGGGATCAGGAACTATGGCTACACCTTC. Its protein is CASSQILQGIRNYGYTF.

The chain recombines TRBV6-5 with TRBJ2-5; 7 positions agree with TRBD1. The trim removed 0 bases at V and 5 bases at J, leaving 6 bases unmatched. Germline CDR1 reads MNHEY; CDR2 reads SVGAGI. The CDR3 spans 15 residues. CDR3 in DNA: TGTGCCAGCAGTTACTCAGGGGGCCCGGGGGAGACCCAGTACTTC. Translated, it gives CASSYSGGPGETQYF.

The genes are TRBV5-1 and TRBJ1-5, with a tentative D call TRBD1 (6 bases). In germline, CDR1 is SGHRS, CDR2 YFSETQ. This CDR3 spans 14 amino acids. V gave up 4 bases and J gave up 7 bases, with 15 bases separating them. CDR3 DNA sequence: TGCGCCAGCAGCCTGACAGGAGGAAACCAGCCCCAGCATTTT. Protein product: CASSLTGGNQPQHF.

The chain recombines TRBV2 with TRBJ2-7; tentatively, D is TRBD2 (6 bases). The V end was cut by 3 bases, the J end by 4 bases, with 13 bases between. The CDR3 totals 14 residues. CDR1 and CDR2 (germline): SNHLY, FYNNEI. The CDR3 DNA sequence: TGTGCCAGCAGTGATCAGGGAGGCCCATACGAGCAGTACTTC. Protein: CASSDQGGPYEQYF.

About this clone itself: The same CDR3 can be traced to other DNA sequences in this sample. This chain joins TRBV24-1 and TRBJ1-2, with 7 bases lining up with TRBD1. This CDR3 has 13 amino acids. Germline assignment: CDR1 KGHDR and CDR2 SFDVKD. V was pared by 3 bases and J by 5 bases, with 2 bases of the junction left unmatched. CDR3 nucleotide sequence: TGTGCCACCAGTGATGGGACAGCTTATGGCTACACCTTC. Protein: CATSDGTAYGYTF.

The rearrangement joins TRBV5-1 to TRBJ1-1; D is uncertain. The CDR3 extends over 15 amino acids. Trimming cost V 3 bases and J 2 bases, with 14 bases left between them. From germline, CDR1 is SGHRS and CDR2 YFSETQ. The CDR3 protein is CASSSRGAINTEAFF. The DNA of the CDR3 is TGCGCCAGCAGCTCTAGAGGCGCCATTAACACTGAAGCTTTCTTT. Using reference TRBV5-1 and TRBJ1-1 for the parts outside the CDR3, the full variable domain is KAGVTQTPRYLIKTRGQQVTLSCSPISGHRSVSWYQQTPGQGLQFLFEYFSETQRNKGNFPGRFSGRQFSNSRSEMNVSTLELGDSALYLCASSSRGAINTEAFFGQGTRLTVV.

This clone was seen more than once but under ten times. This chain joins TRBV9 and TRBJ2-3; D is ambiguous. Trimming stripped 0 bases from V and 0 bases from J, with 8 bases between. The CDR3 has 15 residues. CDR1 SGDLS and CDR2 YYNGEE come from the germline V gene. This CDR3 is CASSVASSSTDTQYF. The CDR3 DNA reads TGTGCCAGCAGCGTAGCCTCGTCCAGCACAGATACGCAGTATTTT. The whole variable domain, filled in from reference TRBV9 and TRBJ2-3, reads DSGVTQTPKHLITATGQRVTLRCSPRSGDLSVYWYQQSLDQGLQFLIQYYNGEERAKGNILERFSAQQFPDLHSELNLSSLELGDSALYFCASSVASSSTDTQYFGPGTRLTVL.

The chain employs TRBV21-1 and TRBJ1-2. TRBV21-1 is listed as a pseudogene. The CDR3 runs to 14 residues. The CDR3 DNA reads TGTGCCAGCAGAAATTGCTTATACGCTAGGGGCTACACCTTC. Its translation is CASRNCLYARGYTF.

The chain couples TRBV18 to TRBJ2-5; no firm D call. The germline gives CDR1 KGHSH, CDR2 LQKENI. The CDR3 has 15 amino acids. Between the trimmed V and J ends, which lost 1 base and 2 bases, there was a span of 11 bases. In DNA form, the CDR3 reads TGTGCCAGCTCACCACAGCCCGATATTCAAGAGACCCAGTACTTC. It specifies CASSPQPDIQETQYF.

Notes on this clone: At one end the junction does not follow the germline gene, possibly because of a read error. The CDR3 bases are TGCGCCAGCAGCTCCCTGACCTCGGGGCCAGGGGTCTTC. The encoded protein is CASSSLTSGPGVF. The chain links TRBV5-1 to TRBJ2-1; possibly TRBD1 for D (6 bases). The CDR3 contains 13 residues. The germline gives CDR1 SGHRS, CDR2 YFSETQ.